The 27 T cell receptor beta chains below all came from one sample that was sequenced in a study of cytomegalovirus exposure and HLA in healthy donors. The study ran its PCR with 60 Vbeta and 13 Jbeta primers. TCRdb keeps only in-frame clones here, not all; method: immunoSEQ multiplex PCR. The data show about 170,000 clones, about three quarters seen once. The source material was PBMCs. These receptors were obtained from a girl aged 5-17 years in good health and CMV-seronegative.

The chain employs TRBV6-5 and TRBJ1-1; a possible D gene is TRBD1 (5 bases). V was cut by 6 bases and J by 1 base, with 12 bases left in between. This CDR3 is built from 14 residues. Germline CDR1 MNHEY, CDR2 SVGAGI. In DNA, the CDR3 is TGTGCCAGCAGCCCGTGGGGGGGGAACACTGAAGCTTTCTTT. It is translated as CASSPWGGNTEAFF.

V gene TRBV27 combines with J gene TRBJ2-7; no clear D gene. Germline CDR1 reads MNHEY; CDR2 reads SMNVEV (reference sequence). This CDR3 contains 14 residues. Trimming removed 2 bases at V and 0 bases at J, with 8 bases between. CDR3 coding DNA: TGTGCCAGCAGTTTAGGGCAGAGCTCCTACGAGCAGTACTTC. Its translation: CASSLGQSSYEQYF.

V gene TRBV4-1 combines with J gene TRBJ1-6, with D possibly matching TRBD1 (6 bases). Germline V gene sequence: CDR1 MGHRA, CDR2 YSYEKL. Deletions cut 4 bases from V and 5 bases from J, with 15 bases between. The CDR3 consists of 16 residues. In nucleotides, the CDR3 is TGCGCCAGCAGCCGGCGAACAGGGTCACATAATTCACCCCTCCACTTT. It specifies CASSRRTGSHNSPLHF.

The gene calls are TRBV18 and TRBJ1-1; D perhaps matches TRBD1 (5 bases). This CDR3 has 13 amino acids. Germline CDR1 KGHSH, CDR2 LQKENI. V lost 7 bases, J lost 2 bases, and 11 bases lay in between. The chain's CDR3 is CASLPGVNTEAFF. CDR3 nucleotides: TGTGCCAGCTTGCCGGGGGTCAACACTGAAGCTTTCTTT.

The chain carries TRBV14 and TRBJ2-1, with D perhaps matching TRBD1 (6 bases). Germline V CDR1 and CDR2: SGHDN, FVKESK. The V gene lost 1 base and the J gene lost 4 bases, with 14 bases spanning the gap. The CDR3 totals 16 residues. DNA for the CDR3: TGTGCCAGCAGCCAAGTTCCAGGGGCGAGGTACAATGAGCAGTTCTTC. It is translated as CASSQVPGARYNEQFF.

The chain carries TRBV9 and TRBJ1-2, with a weak D call TRBD1 (6 bases). Trimming removed 3 bases at V and 11 bases at J, with 23 bases between. Germline CDR1 SGDLS, CDR2 YYNGEE. The CDR3 covers 15 residues. For the CDR3, the DNA is TGTGCCAGCAGCGAGGGGGGAGGGGCCGACCCAATTTACACCTTC. Translating gives CASSEGGGADPIYTF. The whole variable domain, filled in from reference TRBV9 and TRBJ1-2, reads DSGVTQTPKHLITATGQRVTLRCSPRSGDLSVYWYQQSLDQGLQFLIQYYNGEERAKGNILERFSAQQFPDLHSELNLSSLELGDSALYFCASSEGGGADPIYTFGSGTRLTVV.

V usage is TRBV6-4 and J usage is TRBJ2-1, with a tentative D call TRBD1 (5 bases). Germline values: CDR1 MRHNA, CDR2 SNTAGT. The CDR3 has 13 amino acids. Between the trimmed V and J ends, which lost 4 bases and 10 bases, there was a span of 14 bases. DNA for the CDR3: TGTGCCAGCAGTGCCGAAGCTCGGACAGAGCAGTTCTTC. It codes for CASSAEARTEQFF.

The V call is TRBV10-3, the J call TRBJ1-4; TRBD1 matches at 8 bases. Trimming removed 3 bases from V and 7 bases from J; junction bases left unmatched: 7. CDR1 and CDR2 from the germline V gene are ENHRY and SYGVKD. The CDR3 runs 15 residues. The CDR3 bases are TGTGCCATCAGTGAACCCGGGACAGGCGGTGAAAAACTGTTTTTT. Encoded protein: CAISEPGTGGEKLFF.

The chain carries TRBV9 and TRBJ2-1, with D uncertain. Trimming pared 4 bases from V and 5 bases from J, leaving 13 bases between. Looked up from germline, CDR1 is SGDLS and CDR2 is YYNGEE. This CDR3 region has 14 residues. CDR3 region: CASSPVTVNNEQFF. Here the CDR3 DNA reads TGTGCCAGCAGCCCCGTCACAGTGAACAATGAGCAGTTCTTC.

The chain has TRBV27 and TRBJ1-1, with D perhaps matching TRBD1 (5 bases). Germline CDR1 reads MNHEY; CDR2 reads SMNVEV (reference sequence). This CDR3 region has 15 residues. Trimming cost V 4 bases and J 1 base, with 13 bases left between them. CDR3 in amino acids: CASSSWGGKNTEAFF. In DNA form, the CDR3 reads TGTGCCAGCAGTTCGTGGGGGGGAAAGAACACTGAAGCTTTCTTT.

This chain links TRBV19 with TRBJ1-6; no clear D gene. The germline V gene encodes CDR1 LNHDA and CDR2 SQIVND (reference sequence). Trimming cost V 6 bases and J 10 bases, with 10 bases left between them. The CDR3 is 12 residues long. The CDR3 here is CASRADWSPLHF. Written as DNA, the CDR3 is TGTGCCAGTAGGGCCGATTGGTCACCCCTCCACTTT.

This chain connects TRBV27 to TRBJ2-3; tentatively, D is TRBD2 (5 bases). The CDR3 has 13 amino acids. V lost 5 bases, J lost 2 bases, and 8 bases lay in between. The germline gives CDR1 MNHEY, CDR2 SMNVEV (reference sequence). CDR3 loop: CASSRRHTDTQYF. In DNA form, the CDR3 reads TGTGCCAGCAGTCGGAGGCACACAGATACGCAGTATTTT.

V usage is TRBV5-1 and J usage is TRBJ2-2, with TRBD2 as a possible D gene (5 bases). Germline CDR1 reads SGHRS; CDR2 reads YFSETQ. The V gene lost 6 bases and the J gene lost 5 bases, with 11 bases spanning the gap. This CDR3 spans 13 amino acids. The CDR3 DNA sequence: TGCGCCAGCAACGTAGAGGGTACCGGGGAGCTGTTTTTT. This gives the protein CASNVEGTGELFF. The complete variable domain, with remaining parts taken from reference TRBV5-1 and TRBJ2-2, reads KAGVTQTPRYLIKTRGQQVTLSCSPISGHRSVSWYQQTPGQGLQFLFEYFSETQRNKGNFPGRFSGRQFSNSRSEMNVSTLELGDSALYLCASNVEGTGELFFGEGSRLTVL.

The chain employs TRBV5-1 and TRBJ2-1; the match to TRBD2 covers 8 bases. The V segment lost 2 bases and the J segment 0 bases; nucleotides outside the gene matches: 4. Looked up from germline, CDR1 is SGHRS and CDR2 is YFSETQ. This CDR3 region has 16 residues. For the CDR3, the DNA is TGCGCCAGCAGCTTCGGGGGGGGCAGCTCCTACAATGAGCAGTTCTTC. Translating it yields CASSFGGGSSYNEQFF.

The rearrangement uses TRBV10-2 and TRBJ2-7; TRBD2 matches 9 bases. V was pared by 3 bases and J by 2 bases, with 8 bases of the junction left unmatched. The length of the CDR3 is 16 residues. Germline V gene sequence: CDR1 WSHSY, CDR2 SAAADI. CDR3 sequence: CASSDPGTSRAYEQYF. The CDR3 DNA reads TGCGCCAGCAGTGACCCCGGGACTAGCCGGGCCTACGAGCAGTACTTC.

The CDR3 DNA reads TGTGCCAGCTCAATGACTAGCGGGGGGGCTCTAGCCCTAGGCGAGCAGTACTTC. Encoded protein: CASSMTSGGALALGEQYF. The chain uses TRBV18 and TRBJ2-7, with TRBD2 matching 14 bases. Germline values: CDR1 KGHSH, CDR2 LQKENI. The V and J ends lost 5 bases and 6 bases, in that order; junction bases with no gene match: 15. This CDR3 has 18 amino acids. Full variable domain (remainder filled in from reference TRBV18 and TRBJ2-7): NAGVMQNPRHLVRRRGQEARLRCSPMKGHSHVYWYRQLPEEGLKFMVYLQKENIIDESGMPKERFSAEFPKEGPSILRIQQVVRGDSAAYFCASSMTSGGALALGEQYFGPGTRLTVT.

This clone was seen a handful of times. This sequence joins TRBV5-1 and TRBJ1-1; 9 positions agree with TRBD1. The trim removed 0 bases at V and 4 bases at J, leaving 4 bases unmatched. CDR3 length: 15 amino acids. The germline CDR1 and CDR2 sequences are SGHRS and YFSETQ. In DNA form, the CDR3 reads TGCGCCAGCAGCTTGGCTACAGGGGGCGGCACTGAAGCTTTCTTT. Translation: CASSLATGGGTEAFF.

V usage is TRBV30 and J usage is TRBJ1-2; D not resolved. This CDR3 has 13 amino acids. The V gene lost 1 base and the J gene lost 6 bases, with 12 bases spanning the gap. Germline CDR1 is GTSNPN and CDR2 is SVGIG (reference sequence). The CDR3 here is CAWSGTLLNGYTF. The CDR3 DNA reads TGTGCCTGGAGTGGGACTCTTCTGAATGGCTACACCTTC.

This chain joins TRBV29-1 and TRBJ1-1, with D hard to call. V was cut by 5 bases and J by 0 bases, with 10 bases left in between. This CDR3 contains 13 residues. Germline V CDR1 and CDR2: SQVTM, ANQGSEA. The CDR3 DNA sequence: TGCAGCGTTCTCAGGCAGATGAACACTGAAGCTTTCTTT. It yields the protein CSVLRQMNTEAFF.

The rearrangement links TRBV15 to TRBJ1-1; D uncertain. Germline lookup yields CDR1 LNHNV and CDR2 YYDKDF (reference sequence). This CDR3 has 13 amino acids. V was clipped by 0 bases and J by 3 bases, with 5 bases between them. The CDR3 reads CATSRDYYTEAFF. The CDR3 DNA is TGTGCCACCAGCAGAGATTACTACACTGAAGCTTTCTTT.

This clone was recorded once. Other DNA sequences in the sample encode the same CDR3. This rearrangement joins TRBV27 to TRBJ1-6; D perhaps matches TRBD1 (6 bases). The germline V gene encodes CDR1 MNHEY and CDR2 SMNVEV (reference sequence). The CDR3 covers 14 residues. Between the trimmed V and J ends, which lost 3 bases and 7 bases, there was a span of 10 bases. The CDR3 nucleotides are TGTGCCAGCAGTTTCACAGGGCCAAATTCACCCCTCCACTTT. This encodes CASSFTGPNSPLHF.

V usage is TRBV7-6 and J usage is TRBJ1-5, with D maybe TRBD1 (6 bases). Germline V gene lookup returns CDR1 SGHVS and CDR2 FNYEAQ. V lost 1 base to trimming and J lost 4 bases, with 17 bases between them. The CDR3 has 17 amino acids. The CDR3 nucleotides read TGTGCCAGCAGCTTAGAGAGTTTGGGGGCCGGGAATCAGCCCCAGCATTTT. This encodes CASSLESLGAGNQPQHF.

V usage is TRBV6-1 and J usage is TRBJ2-7; D is perhaps TRBD1 (5 bases). V was shortened by 8 bases and J by 3 bases, with 11 bases between the two germline ends. The CDR3 contains 12 residues. Germline V gives CDR1 MNHNS, CDR2 SASEGT. For the CDR3, the DNA is TGTGCCAGCTCGCGACAGATCTACGAGCAGTACTTC. This codes for CASSRQIYEQYF.

V is TRBV5-1 and J is TRBJ1-5; D remains ambiguous. The germline V and J ends were trimmed by 0 bases and 5 bases, with 15 bases remaining between them. The CDR3 covers 16 residues. From germline, CDR1 is SGHRS and CDR2 YFSETQ. This CDR3 is CASSLGAGKQDQPQHF. The DNA for the CDR3 is TGCGCCAGCAGCTTGGGCGCCGGGAAGCAAGATCAGCCCCAGCATTTT.

CDR3 DNA sequence: TGTGCCAGCAGCTTAACAGGCAACACTGAAGCTTTCTTT. Its protein product is CASSLTGNTEAFF. The chain has TRBV7-6 and TRBJ1-1; a weak D match, TRBD1 (5 bases). CDR1 and CDR2 from the germline V gene are SGHVS and FNYEAQ. Between the trimmed V and J ends, which lost 2 bases and 2 bases, there was a span of 6 bases. This CDR3 comprises 13 residues.

The chain uses TRBV6-1 and TRBJ2-7; TRBD1 is a possible D gene (5 bases). The CDR3 has 13 residues. Germline V gene sequence: CDR1 MNHNS, CDR2 SASEGT. The V end lost 6 bases, the J end lost 1 base, and 10 bases lay between the germline ends. CDR3 region: CASRTDGSYEQYF. CDR3 DNA sequence: TGTGCCAGCAGGACAGATGGTTCCTACGAGCAGTACTTC.

J is TRBJ2-3 and V is TRBV5-1; 8 bases are a match to TRBD2. Germline V CDR1 and CDR2: SGHRS, YFSETQ. The CDR3 runs 15 residues. V shed 1 base, J shed 1 base, and the junction held 2 bases outside the gene matches. This chain's CDR3 is CASSLRGGRTDTQYF. CDR3 nucleotide sequence: TGCGCCAGCAGCTTGCGGGGGGGTCGCACAGATACGCAGTATTTT.